One sample yielded the 23 T cell receptor beta chains listed below, sequenced in a study of T cells in tuberculosis. Data came from immunoSEQ multiplex PCR; TCRdb stores just in-frame clones and leaves some out. Here the sample spans tens of thousands of clones, approximately 86% being singletons. Time point here: new active TB diagnosis, blood taken before or within 7 days of starting treatment. The input for sequencing was PBMCs, taken at tuberculosis diagnosis. The source of these receptors is an adult with tuberculosis.

This chain joins TRBV6-5 and TRBJ1-1, with 7 bases identical to TRBD1. CDR1 and CDR2 (germline): MNHEY, SVGAGI. This CDR3 region has 16 residues. J gave up 4 bases and V 2 bases, and 10 bases lay outside the gene matches. The CDR3 sequence is CASSYAYRGTGTEAFF. CDR3 sequence (DNA): TGTGCCAGCAGTTACGCGTACAGGGGAACCGGCACTGAAGCTTTCTTT.

This rearrangement joins TRBV19 to TRBJ1-1, with TRBD1 as a possible D gene (5 bases). Trimming cost V 8 bases and J 0 bases, with 13 bases left between them. Germline-derived CDR1 and CDR2 are LNHDA and SQIVND (reference sequence). This CDR3 spans 14 amino acids. This CDR3 reads CASSKGALNTEAFF. The CDR3 DNA reads as TGTGCCAGTTCTAAAGGGGCCTTGAACACTGAAGCTTTCTTT.

V and J are TRBV27 and TRBJ1-4, with D unclear. V was cut by 3 bases and J by 7 bases, with 6 bases left in between. Germline V lookup: CDR1 MNHEY, CDR2 SMNVEV (reference sequence). The CDR3 has 12 residues. The CDR3 DNA follows: TGTGCCAGCAGTTTTTTCGGTGAAAAACTGTTTTTT. Translating it yields CASSFFGEKLFF.

This chain connects TRBV30 to TRBJ1-1; D is unclear. The CDR3 is 13 residues long. CDR1 GTSNPN and CDR2 SVGIG come from the germline V gene (reference sequence). V was cut by 0 bases and J by 0 bases, with 5 bases left in between. This CDR3 reads CAWSVQMNTEAFF. CDR3 sequence (DNA): TGTGCCTGGAGTGTACAAATGAACACTGAAGCTTTCTTT.

This rearrangement joins TRBV7-7 to TRBJ2-5, with TRBD2 as a possible D gene (7 bases). Germline CDR1 is SSHAT and CDR2 is FNYEAQ (reference sequence). The CDR3 consists of 14 residues. Trimming removed 5 bases from V and 5 bases from J, with 15 bases in between. The CDR3 sequence: CASSKPGGAETQYF. The CDR3 DNA reads as TGTGCCAGCAGCAAACCGGGGGGCGCGGAGACCCAGTACTTC.

CDR3: CATSRTATSTDTQYF. The DNA for the CDR3 is TGTGCCACCAGCAGGACAGCTACTAGCACAGATACGCAGTATTTT. This chain uses TRBV15 with TRBJ2-3, with D possibly TRBD1 on 5 matching bases. The germline V and J ends were trimmed by 3 bases and 0 bases, with 10 bases remaining between them. The CDR3 contains 15 residues. In germline, CDR1 is LNHNV, CDR2 YYDKDF (reference sequence). The complete variable domain, with remaining parts taken from reference TRBV15 and TRBJ2-3, reads DAMVIQNPRYQVTQFGKPVTLSCSQTLNHNVMYWYQQKSSQAPKLLFHYYDKDFNNEADTPDNFQSRRPNTSFCFLDIRSPGLGDTAMYLCATSRTATSTDTQYFGPGTRLTVL.

V is TRBV4-3 and J is TRBJ1-2; 7 nucleotides line up with TRBD1. In germline, CDR1 is LGHNA, CDR2 YSLEER. The J segment lost 4 bases and the V segment lost 6 bases, leaving 8 bases of the junction unmatched. CDR3 length: 14 residues. In DNA form, the CDR3 reads TGCGCCAGCAGTAATACAGGGGTTACCTATGGCTACACCTTC. It specifies CASSNTGVTYGYTF.

This chain joins TRBV6-1 and TRBJ1-5; 7 positions agree with TRBD1. The V gene's germline CDR1 is MNHNS and CDR2 SASEGT. The CDR3 runs to 15 residues. The V gene end was trimmed by 5 bases and the J gene end by 7 bases; junction bases not matched to a gene: 11. The CDR3 DNA reads TGTGCCAGCAGTCGACAAGGGACAGTGACCCAGCCCCAGCATTTT. Its translation is CASSRQGTVTQPQHF.

The J gene is TRBJ2-1, the V gene TRBV7-7, with 9 bases lining up with TRBD1. CDR3 length equals 14 residues. Trimming removed 5 bases from V and 5 bases from J; junction bases left unmatched: 4. Germline CDR1 and CDR2: SSHAT and FNYEAQ (reference sequence). The CDR3 is CASSTRTGDNEQFF. The DNA of the CDR3 is TGTGCCAGCAGCACCCGGACAGGGGACAATGAGCAGTTCTTC.

This chain uses TRBV11-3 with TRBJ2-1; 9 bases match TRBD2. This CDR3 contains 14 residues. Germline V gene sequence: CDR1 SGHNT, CDR2 YENEEA. With V trimmed by 3 bases and J by 9 bases, 6 bases remained unmatched. DNA for the CDR3: TGTGCCAGCAGCTTTCAATTAGCGGGGGCTGAGCAGTTCTTC. Its translation is CASSFQLAGAEQFF.

This clone is a singleton in its sample. The chain employs TRBV5-1 and TRBJ1-1; TRBD1 aligns across 7 bases. V shed 3 bases and J 3 bases; nucleotides not matched to a gene: 5. Germline CDR1 is SGHRS and CDR2 is YFSETQ. This CDR3 has 14 residues. DNA for the CDR3: TGCGCCAGCAGCTCACTGGGACAGTACACTGAAGCTTTCTTT. Translation: CASSSLGQYTEAFF. Based on the CDR3 plus reference TRBV5-1 and TRBJ1-1, the full variable domain is KAGVTQTPRYLIKTRGQQVTLSCSPISGHRSVSWYQQTPGQGLQFLFEYFSETQRNKGNFPGRFSGRQFSNSRSEMNVSTLELGDSALYLCASSSLGQYTEAFFGQGTRLTVV.

This clone has more than one count but fewer than ten. The J gene is TRBJ2-7, the V gene TRBV7-2, with TRBD2 as a possible D gene (5 bases). Germline CDR1 SGHTA, CDR2 FQGNSA. Trimming left V 1 base short and J 5 bases short, with 12 bases between. The CDR3 has 14 amino acids. The chain's CDR3 is CASSLVRGGNEQYF. The CDR3 DNA sequence: TGTGCCAGCAGCTTAGTTCGAGGAGGTAACGAGCAGTACTTC.

The genes are TRBV18 and TRBJ2-3; no firm D call. CDR1 and CDR2 (germline): KGHSH, LQKENI. Trimming cost V 3 bases and J 6 bases, with 10 bases left between them. CDR3 length equals 13 residues. The CDR3 spells CASSPGSVDTQYF. The CDR3, as DNA: TGTGCCAGCTCACCCGGGTCGGTGGATACGCAGTATTTT.

The gene calls are TRBV2 and TRBJ2-7; 11 positions agree with TRBD1. The CDR3 spans 16 residues. After removal of 6 bases from V and 3 bases from J, the junction contained 10 bases not matched to a gene. Germline-derived CDR1 and CDR2 are SNHLY and FYNNEI. The CDR3 sequence is CASRNRGQGEGYEQYF. In nucleotides, the CDR3 is TGTGCCAGCAGGAATAGGGGACAGGGGGAGGGCTACGAGCAGTACTTC. The complete variable domain, with remaining parts taken from reference TRBV2 and TRBJ2-7, reads EPEVTQTPSHQVTQMGQEVILRCVPISNHLYFYWYRQILGQKVEFLVSFYNNEISEKSEIFDDQFSVERPDGSNFTLKIRSTKLEDSAMYFCASRNRGQGEGYEQYFGPGTRLTVT.

This chain links TRBV7-3 with TRBJ2-7; tentative D call: TRBD2 (6 bases). The CDR3 covers 14 residues. Germline V gene sequence: CDR1 SGHTA, CDR2 FQGTGA. The germline V and J ends were trimmed by 0 bases and 5 bases, with 11 bases remaining between them. In nucleotides, the CDR3 is TGTGCCAGCAGCTTAACGGGGGGACGGGACGAGCAGTACTTC. Translation gives CASSLTGGRDEQYF.

This chain connects TRBV29-1 to TRBJ1-2; possible D gene TRBD1, 6 bases. This CDR3 has 14 amino acids. Germline values: CDR1 SQVTM, CDR2 ANQGSEA. V lost 1 base to trimming and J lost 0 bases, with 9 bases between them. In nucleotides, the CDR3 is TGCAGCGTTGAAGGGTGGACAGCTAACTATGGCTACACCTTC. Translated, it gives CSVEGWTANYGYTF.

V usage is TRBV5-6 and J usage is TRBJ2-3, with TRBD1 matching over 7 bases. Germline CDR1 is SGHDT and CDR2 is YYEEEE. The CDR3 extends over 13 amino acids. Losses at the gene ends were 4 bases for V and 7 bases for J; bases not matched to a gene: 6. CDR3 loop: CASSANRGYTQYF. CDR3 in DNA: TGTGCCAGCAGCGCGAACAGGGGATATACGCAGTATTTT.

This clone occurred once. The chain is built from TRBV7-2 and TRBJ2-7; D is unclear. The CDR3 is 12 residues long. Germline V CDR1 and CDR2: SGHTA, FQGNSA. V was trimmed by 1 base and J by 7 bases, leaving 8 bases between them. The CDR3 DNA reads TGTGCCAGCAGCTTAGGTTACGGGGAGCAGTACTTC. Protein sequence: CASSLGYGEQYF.

This clone was observed a few times. The rearrangement links TRBV7-9 to TRBJ2-1, with D hard to call. Germline CDR1 reads SEHNR; CDR2 reads FQNEAQ (reference sequence). V was pared by 5 bases and J by 1 base, with 12 bases between. The length of the CDR3 is 15 residues. The CDR3 nucleotides are TGTGCCAGCAGCGGATTCACAGTGTCCTACAATGAGCAGTTCTTC. The encoded protein is CASSGFTVSYNEQFF.

CDR3 nucleotides: TGTGCCAGTAGTAAAGGACAGAACTACGAGCAGTACTTC. Protein: CASSKGQNYEQYF. The rearrangement joins TRBV19 to TRBJ2-7; a possible D gene is TRBD1 (6 bases). The germline V and J ends were trimmed by 4 bases and 3 bases, with 10 bases remaining between them. CDR1 and CDR2 from the germline V gene are LNHDA and SQIVND (reference sequence). There are 13 residues in the CDR3. The entire variable domain, with the rest obtained from reference TRBV19 and TRBJ2-7, is as follows: DGGITQSPKYLFRKEGQNVTLSCEQNLNHDAMYWYRQDPGQGLRLIYYSQIVNDFQKGDIAEGYSVSREKKESFPLTVTSAQKNPTAFYLCASSKGQNYEQYFGPGTRLTVT.

The J gene is TRBJ2-7, the V gene TRBV30; the D gene is possibly TRBD1 (6 bases). Per the germline V gene, CDR1 is GTSNPN and CDR2 is SVGIG (reference sequence). This CDR3 spans 13 amino acids. V was trimmed by 1 base and J by 6 bases, leaving 13 bases between them. CDR3 sequence: CAWSGTDPLEQYF. DNA of the CDR3: TGTGCCTGGAGTGGGACAGACCCTCTCGAGCAGTACTTC.

CDR3 DNA sequence: TGTGCCAGCAGCTTGCGACGGGGGGACAGCACAGATACGCAGTATTTT. Its translation: CASSLRRGDSTDTQYF. The chain uses TRBV5-5 and TRBJ2-3; 7 bases map to TRBD2. In germline, CDR1 is SGHKS, CDR2 YYEKEE (reference sequence). The V segment lost 1 base and the J segment 0 bases; nucleotides outside the gene matches: 5. The CDR3 runs to 16 residues.

The sample holds one count of this clone. The chain uses TRBV7-9 and TRBJ2-7; TRBD2 matches 9 bases. The ends lost 5 bases at V and 2 bases at J; junction bases unmatched: 7. Germline V gene sequence: CDR1 SEHNR, CDR2 FQNEAQ (reference sequence). CDR3 length equals 15 residues. CDR3 in amino acids: CASSPQLAGAYEQYF. CDR3 nucleotides: TGTGCCAGCAGCCCCCAACTAGCGGGTGCCTACGAGCAGTACTTC.